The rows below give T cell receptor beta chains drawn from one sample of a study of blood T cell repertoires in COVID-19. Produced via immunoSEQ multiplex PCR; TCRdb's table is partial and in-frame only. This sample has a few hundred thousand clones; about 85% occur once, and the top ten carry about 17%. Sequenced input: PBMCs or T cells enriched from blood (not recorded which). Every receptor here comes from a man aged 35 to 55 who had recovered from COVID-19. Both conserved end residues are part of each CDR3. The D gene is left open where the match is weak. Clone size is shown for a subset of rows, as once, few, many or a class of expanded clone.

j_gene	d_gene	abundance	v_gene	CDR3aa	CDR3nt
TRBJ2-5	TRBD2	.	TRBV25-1	CASSFGTSGSRETQYF	TGTGCCAGCAGTTTCGGGACTAGCGGGAGTCGCGAGACCCAGTACTTC
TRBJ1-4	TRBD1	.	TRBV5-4	CASSLDGTGRANEKLFF	TGTGCCAGCAGCTTGGACGGGACAGGTCGTGCTAATGAAAAACTGTTTTTT
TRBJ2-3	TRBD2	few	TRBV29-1	CSASLTSGITDTQYF	TGCAGCGCATCTCTCACTAGCGGGATCACAGATACGCAGTATTTT
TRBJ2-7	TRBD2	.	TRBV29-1	CSVEGAGVGEQYF	TGCAGCGTTGAGGGTGCGGGGGTCGGCGAGCAGTACTTC
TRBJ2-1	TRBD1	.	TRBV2	CAGSRQGAHEQFF	TGTGCCGGATCCCGACAGGGGGCGCACGAGCAGTTCTTC
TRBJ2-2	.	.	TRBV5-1	CASSPRSGGESGELFF	TGCGCCAGCAGCCCTAGATCAGGAGGGGAGAGCGGGGAGCTGTTTTTT
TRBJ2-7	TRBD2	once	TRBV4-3	CASSPAAGVYEQYF	TGCGCCAGCAGCCCAGCCGCGGGGGTCTACGAGCAGTACTTC
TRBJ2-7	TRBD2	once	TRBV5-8	CASSFREGYYEQYF	TGTGCCAGCAGCTTCAGGGAGGGCTACTACGAGCAGTACTTC
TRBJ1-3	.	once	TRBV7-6	CASSLGRYGSGNTIYF	TGTGCCAGCAGCTTGGGCAGATATGGCTCTGGAAACACCATATATTTT
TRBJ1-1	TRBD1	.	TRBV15	CATSTNPGQGRGNTEAFF	TGTGCCACCAGCACTAACCCGGGACAGGGAAGAGGGAACACTGAAGCTTTCTTT
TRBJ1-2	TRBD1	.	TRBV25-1	CASSEPGQGLEGYTF	TGTGCCAGCAGTGAGCCGGGACAGGGGCTTGAAGGCTACACCTTC
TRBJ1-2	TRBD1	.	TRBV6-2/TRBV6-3	CASSYSGQVVYGYTF	TGTGCCAGCAGTTATTCCGGACAGGTCGTTTATGGCTACACCTTC
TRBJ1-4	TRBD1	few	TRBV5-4	CASSEGTGVGEKLFF	TGTGCCAGCAGCGAGGGGACAGGGGTGGGTGAAAAACTGTTTTTT
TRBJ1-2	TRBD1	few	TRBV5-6	CASSLVGVEGAKHGYTF	TGTGCCAGCAGCTTGGTGGGGGTGGAGGGGGCGAAGCATGGCTACACCTTC
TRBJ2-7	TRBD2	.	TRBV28	CASSSTGTSGSSYEQYF	TGTGCCAGCAGTTCCACCGGGACTAGCGGGAGCTCCTACGAGCAGTACTTC
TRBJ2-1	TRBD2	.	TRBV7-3	CASSSTGTSGQSSYNEQFF	TGTGCCAGCAGCTCCACCGGGACTAGCGGACAGAGCTCCTACAATGAGCAGTTCTTC